The next 4 T cell receptor beta chains were all read from a single sample in a study of cytomegalovirus exposure and HLA in healthy donors. It was with 60 Vbeta and 13 Jbeta primers that the PCR ran. Generated by immunoSEQ multiplex PCR, the TCRdb table keeps only in-frame clones and is missing some. The specimen's table records about 160,000 clones. Input material: PBMCs. Receptor source: a young man in good health and CMV-seronegative.

This chain links TRBV7-9 with TRBJ2-7; possibly TRBD1 for D (5 bases). V lost 5 bases to trimming and J lost 7 bases, with 21 bases between them. Per the germline V gene, CDR1 is SEHNR and CDR2 is FQNEAQ (reference sequence). CDR3 length: 15 amino acids. CDR3 nucleotide sequence: TGTGCCAGCAGCGTCCCTTGGATGGGGCAATCTGAGCAGTACTTC. It codes for CASSVPWMGQSEQYF.

The chain has TRBV5-5 and TRBJ1-1, with D unresolved. Trimming stripped 4 bases from V and 0 bases from J, with 13 bases between. The CDR3 has 15 amino acids. CDR1 is SGHKS and CDR2 is YYEKEE in the germline V gene (reference sequence). Written as DNA, the CDR3 is TGTGCCAGCAGCGACGGGTCTCTAATGAACACTGAAGCTTTCTTT. Amino acids: CASSDGSLMNTEAFF.

For this clone: At one boundary the junction diverges from the germline segment, which might be a read error. This chain joins TRBV28 and TRBJ2-7; TRBD1 agrees at 7 bases. CDR1 and CDR2 from the germline V gene are MDHEN and SYDVKM. The CDR3 covers 15 residues. CDR3: CASSLGSPRGRNVGF. The CDR3 region has the DNA TGTGCCAGCAGTTTGGGGTCCCCAAGGGGGCGCAACGTTGGCTTC.

The chain is built from TRBV5-4 and TRBJ1-4; the match to TRBD1 covers 8 bases. Germline loops: CDR1 SGHNT, CDR2 YYREEE (reference sequence). This CDR3 comprises 16 residues. J was trimmed by 6 bases and V by 0 bases; bases with no gene match: 7. DNA of the CDR3: TGTGCCAGCAGCTTGGGAACAGGGGGACCTGATGAAAAACTGTTTTTT. Translated: CASSLGTGGPDEKLFF.